The text below deals with one T cell receptor beta chain. What it binds is not known. The source of the sample is a study of shared clonotypes between healthy human individuals. Regarding the study as a whole: Only blood underwent sampling, and tissue repertoires likely differ. The study drew on few donors, limiting represented genetic and exposure-history diversity.

The protocol was immunoSEQ multiplex PCR, while the TCRdb copy is restricted to in-frame clones and leaves out a portion. The repertoire includes about half a million clones, approximately 79% of them detected once, and approximately 12% sits in the top ten. The sequenced sample consisted of PBMCs. The origin of this receptor is a woman between 35 and 50 years old in good health. Some clones in this sample may be carry-over from other donors' samples.

This chain's CDR3 is CASRAGANSYEQYF. The CDR3 coding sequence is TGTGCCAGCCGGGCAGGGGCAAATTCCTACGAGCAGTACTTC. The V gene is TRBV7-9, the J gene TRBJ2-7; tentative D call: TRBD1 (6 bases). The CDR3 is 14 amino acids. V was shortened by 8 bases and J by 1 base, with 15 bases between the two germline ends. Germline loops: CDR1 SEHNR, CDR2 FQNEAQ (reference sequence).